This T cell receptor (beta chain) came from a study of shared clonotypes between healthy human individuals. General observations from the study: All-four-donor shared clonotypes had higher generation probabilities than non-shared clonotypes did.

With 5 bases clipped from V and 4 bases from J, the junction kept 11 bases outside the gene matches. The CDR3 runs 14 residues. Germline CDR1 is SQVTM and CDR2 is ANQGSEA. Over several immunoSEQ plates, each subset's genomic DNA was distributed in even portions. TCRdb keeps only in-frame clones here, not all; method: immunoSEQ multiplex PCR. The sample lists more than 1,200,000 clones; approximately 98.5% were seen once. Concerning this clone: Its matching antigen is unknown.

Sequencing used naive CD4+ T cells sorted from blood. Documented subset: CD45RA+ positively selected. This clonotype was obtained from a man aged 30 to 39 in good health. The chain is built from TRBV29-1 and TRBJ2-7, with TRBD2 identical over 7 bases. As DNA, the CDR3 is TGCAGCGTTAGGGAGCGGGACCCGGGGTACGAGCAGTACTTC. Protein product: CSVRERDPGYEQYF.